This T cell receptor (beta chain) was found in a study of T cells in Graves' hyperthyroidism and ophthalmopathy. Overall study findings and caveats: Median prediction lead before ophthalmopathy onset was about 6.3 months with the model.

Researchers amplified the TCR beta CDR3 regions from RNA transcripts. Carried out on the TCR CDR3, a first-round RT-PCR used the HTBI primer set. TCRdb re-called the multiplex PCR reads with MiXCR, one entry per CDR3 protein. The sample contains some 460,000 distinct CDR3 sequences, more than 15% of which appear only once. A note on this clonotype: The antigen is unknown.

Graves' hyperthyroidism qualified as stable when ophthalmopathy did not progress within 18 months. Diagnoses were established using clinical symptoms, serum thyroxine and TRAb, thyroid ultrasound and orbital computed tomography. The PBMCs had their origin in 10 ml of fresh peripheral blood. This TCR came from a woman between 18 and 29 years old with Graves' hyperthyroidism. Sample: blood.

CDR3 residues: CASSSRGRFLYEQYF. In DNA form, the CDR3 reads TGTGCCAGCAGCTCTAGAGGCAGGTTCCTCTACGAGCAGTACTTC. V gene TRBV6-1 combines with J gene TRBJ2-7; D call uncertain. V was cut by 6 bases and J by 3 bases, with 18 bases left in between. The CDR3 contains 15 residues. CDR1 and CDR2 from the germline V gene are MNHNS and SASEGT.